A selection of T cell receptor beta chains follows, all from one sample in a study of cytotoxic CD8 clonotypes in ibrutinib-treated CLL. TCRdb keeps only in-frame clones here, not all; method: immunoSEQ multiplex PCR. Among more than 25,000 clones listed, about 78% were seen once. This sample comprised PBMCs, obtained after 36 months of ibrutinib treatment. The source of these receptors is a human donor with chronic lymphocytic leukemia. Both conserved end residues are trimmed from each CDR3. The D gene is left open where the match is weak.

.,TRBV21-1,TRBJ1-2,ASTQLGNLYGYT
.,TRBV7-6,TRBJ2-1,ASSYRGVYNEQF
.,TRBV11-2,TRBJ2-2,ASSSALRELF
.,TRBV7-8,TRBJ2-5,ASSLARGPGGTQY
.,TRBV19,TRBJ1-5,ASSRQDSNQPQH
.,TRBV15,TRBJ2-7,ATSPRDPRAEQY
TRBD1,TRBV18,TRBJ2-1,ASTHFPGTGGYNEQF
.,TRBV29-1,TRBJ1-1,SVRVNTEAF
.,TRBV7-6,TRBJ2-7,ASSLGAGITYEQY
.,TRBV2,TRBJ1-1,ASSAQGHTEAF
.,TRBV10-2,TRBJ2-3,ASSDGKRLSTDTQY
.,TRBV27,TRBJ2-1,ASSNMNEQF
.,TRBV29-1,TRBJ2-3,SVAATAPTDTQY
.,TRBV5-4,TRBJ1-3,ASSLAGGGSGNTIY
.,TRBV9,TRBJ1-1,ASSFQTQGTEAF
.,TRBV7-2,TRBJ1-1,ASSLGGTVNTEAF
.,TRBV11-3,TRBJ1-1,ASSSGGGGRTEAF
TRBD1,TRBV6-5,TRBJ2-2,ASSNRGPGELF
TRBD1,TRBV5-1,TRBJ1-5,ASSPGQNQPQH
.,TRBV7-6,TRBJ2-1,ASSLVSGSHNEQF
.,TRBV28,TRBJ1-5,ASSPFKSHQPQH
TRBD1,TRBV11-2,TRBJ1-6,ASSSSTGSNSPLH
TRBD1,TRBV7-9,TRBJ1-5,ASSLGDRGSNQPQH
.,TRBV6-5,TRBJ1-1,ATRKGRLVETEAF
.,TRBV5-6,TRBJ1-2,ASSLDSRVSNYGYT
TRBD2,TRBV15,TRBJ2-3,ATSTLAGDSTDTQY
TRBD1,TRBV4-1,TRBJ2-2,ASSQGVRQGGMNTGELF
.,TRBV7-9,TRBJ2-7,ASSLVDLTYEQY
.,TRBV4-2,TRBJ1-2,ASSQGIAYGYT